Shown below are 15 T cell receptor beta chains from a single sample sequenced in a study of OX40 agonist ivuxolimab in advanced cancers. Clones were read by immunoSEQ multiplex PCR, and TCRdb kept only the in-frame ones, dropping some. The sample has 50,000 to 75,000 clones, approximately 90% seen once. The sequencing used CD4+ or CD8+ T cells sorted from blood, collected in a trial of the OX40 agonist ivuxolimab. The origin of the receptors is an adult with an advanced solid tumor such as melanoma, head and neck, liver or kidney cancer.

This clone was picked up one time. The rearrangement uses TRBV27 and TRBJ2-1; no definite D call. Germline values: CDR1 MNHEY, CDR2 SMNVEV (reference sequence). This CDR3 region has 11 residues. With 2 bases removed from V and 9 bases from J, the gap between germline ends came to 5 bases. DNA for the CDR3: TGTGCCAGCAGTTTAATGGGTGAGCAGTTCTTC. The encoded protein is CASSLMGEQFF.

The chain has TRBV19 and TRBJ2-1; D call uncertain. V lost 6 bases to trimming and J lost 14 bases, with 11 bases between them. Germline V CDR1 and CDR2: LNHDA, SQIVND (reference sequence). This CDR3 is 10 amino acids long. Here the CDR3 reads CASRGTEEFF. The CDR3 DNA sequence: TGTGCCAGTAGGGGAACAGAGGAGTTCTTC.

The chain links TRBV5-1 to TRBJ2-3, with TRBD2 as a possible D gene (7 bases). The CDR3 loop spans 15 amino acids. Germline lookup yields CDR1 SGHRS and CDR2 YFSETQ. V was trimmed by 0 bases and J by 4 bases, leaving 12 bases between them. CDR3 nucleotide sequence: TGCGCCAGCAGCTTGGCCGGGGGGCTGGCAGATACGCAGTATTTT. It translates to CASSLAGGLADTQYF. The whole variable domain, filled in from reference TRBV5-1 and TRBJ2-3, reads KAGVTQTPRYLIKTRGQQVTLSCSPISGHRSVSWYQQTPGQGLQFLFEYFSETQRNKGNFPGRFSGRQFSNSRSEMNVSTLELGDSALYLCASSLAGGLADTQYFGPGTRLTVL.

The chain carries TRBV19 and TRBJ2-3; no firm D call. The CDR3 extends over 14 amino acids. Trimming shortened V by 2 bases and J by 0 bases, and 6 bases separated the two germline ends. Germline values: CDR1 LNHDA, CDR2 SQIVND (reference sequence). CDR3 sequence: CASSISQSTDTQYF. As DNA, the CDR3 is TGTGCCAGTAGTATATCCCAGAGCACAGATACGCAGTATTTT.

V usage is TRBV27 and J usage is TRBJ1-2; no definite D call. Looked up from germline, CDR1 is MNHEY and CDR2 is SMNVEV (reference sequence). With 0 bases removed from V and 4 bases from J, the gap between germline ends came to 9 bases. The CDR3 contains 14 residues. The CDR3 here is CASSLSAEGYGYTF. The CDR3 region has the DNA TGTGCCAGCAGTTTATCAGCAGAAGGCTATGGCTACACCTTC.

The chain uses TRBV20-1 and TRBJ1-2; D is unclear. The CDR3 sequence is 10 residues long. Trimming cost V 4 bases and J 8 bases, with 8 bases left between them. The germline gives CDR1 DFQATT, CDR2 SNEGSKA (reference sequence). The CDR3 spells CSAILTGYTF. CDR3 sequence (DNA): TGCAGTGCTATTCTGACGGGCTACACCTTC.

This chain's CDR3 is CASSFGLGATYEQYF. The CDR3 DNA sequence: TGTGCCAGCAGCTTCGGACTAGGGGCGACCTACGAGCAGTACTTC. The J gene is TRBJ2-7, the V gene TRBV14; 7 bases fit TRBD2. From germline, CDR1 is SGHDN and CDR2 FVKESK. The J segment lost 2 bases and the V segment lost 5 bases, leaving 9 bases of the junction unmatched. The CDR3 is 15 amino acids.

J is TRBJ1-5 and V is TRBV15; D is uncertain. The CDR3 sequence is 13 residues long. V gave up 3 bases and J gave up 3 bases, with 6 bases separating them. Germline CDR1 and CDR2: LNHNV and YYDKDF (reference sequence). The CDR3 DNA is TGTGCCACCAGCAGGAGTTCCAATCAGCCCCAGCATTTT. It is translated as CATSRSSNQPQHF.

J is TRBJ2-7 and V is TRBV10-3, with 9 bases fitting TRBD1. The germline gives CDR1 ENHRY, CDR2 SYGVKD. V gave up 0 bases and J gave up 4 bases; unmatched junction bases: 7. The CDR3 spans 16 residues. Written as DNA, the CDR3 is TGTGCCATCAGTGAGTCCGGCGGGACAGGGCTATACGAGCAGTACTTC. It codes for CAISESGGTGLYEQYF.

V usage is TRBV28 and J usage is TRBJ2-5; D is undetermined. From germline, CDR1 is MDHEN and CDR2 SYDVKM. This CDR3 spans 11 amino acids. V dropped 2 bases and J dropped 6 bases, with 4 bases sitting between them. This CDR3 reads CASSLNQTQYF. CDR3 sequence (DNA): TGTGCCAGCAGTTTAAACCAGACCCAGTACTTC.

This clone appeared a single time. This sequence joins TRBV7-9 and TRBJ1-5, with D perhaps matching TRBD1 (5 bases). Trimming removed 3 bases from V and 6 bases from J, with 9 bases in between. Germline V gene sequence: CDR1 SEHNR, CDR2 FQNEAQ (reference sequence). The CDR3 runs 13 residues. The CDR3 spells CASSFRAGQPQHF. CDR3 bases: TGTGCCAGCAGCTTCAGGGCGGGTCAGCCCCAGCATTTT.

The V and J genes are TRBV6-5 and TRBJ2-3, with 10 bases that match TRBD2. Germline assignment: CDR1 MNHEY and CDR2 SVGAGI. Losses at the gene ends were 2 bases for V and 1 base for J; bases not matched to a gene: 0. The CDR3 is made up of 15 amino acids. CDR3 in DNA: TGTGCCAGCAGTTACGGGACTAGCGGCACAGATACGCAGTATTTT. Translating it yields CASSYGTSGTDTQYF.

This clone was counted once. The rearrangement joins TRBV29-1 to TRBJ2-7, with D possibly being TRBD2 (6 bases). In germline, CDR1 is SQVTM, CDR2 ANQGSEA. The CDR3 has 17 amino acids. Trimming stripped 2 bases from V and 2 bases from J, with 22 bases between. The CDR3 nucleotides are TGCAGCGTTGAAATAGAGGGACCCGGGAGTAGGGCCTACGAGCAGTACTTC. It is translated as CSVEIEGPGSRAYEQYF.

The CDR3 DNA follows: TGCGCCAGCAGCTTGGGAGGGGCACGGGGCTACACCTTC. Translation: CASSLGGARGYTF. The chain links TRBV5-1 to TRBJ1-2; D perhaps matches TRBD1 (5 bases). CDR3 length: 13 amino acids. In germline, CDR1 is SGHRS, CDR2 YFSETQ. The ends were cut back, 0 bases at V and 8 bases at J, with 11 bases in the middle.

The CDR3 DNA follows: TGTGCCAGCAGCTTAGGAGGGTTCTCTGGAAACACCATATATTTT. Its translation is CASSLGGFSGNTIYF. The gene calls are TRBV11-2 and TRBJ1-3; D gene uncertain. The CDR3 covers 15 residues. Trimming took off 1 base at V and 0 bases at J, with 7 bases between the two ends. CDR1 and CDR2 from the germline V gene are SGHAT and FQNNGV.